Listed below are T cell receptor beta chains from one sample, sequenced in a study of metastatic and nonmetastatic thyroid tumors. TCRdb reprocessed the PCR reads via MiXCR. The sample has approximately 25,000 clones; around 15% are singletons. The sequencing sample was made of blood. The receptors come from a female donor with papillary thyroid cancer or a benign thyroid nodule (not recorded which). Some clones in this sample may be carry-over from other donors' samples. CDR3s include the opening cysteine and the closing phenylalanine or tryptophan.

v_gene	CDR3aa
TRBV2	CASPNGRLANEQFF
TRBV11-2	CASSLVVRGRDEQFF
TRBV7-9	CASSPDRGNEKLFF
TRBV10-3	CATLNTEAFF
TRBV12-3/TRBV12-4	CASSGDGNTEAFF
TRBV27	CASSLGRSSYEQYF
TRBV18	CASSSGPGDTGELLF
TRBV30	CAWSRQGNQPQHF
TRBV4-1	CASSQDSGALSYEQYF
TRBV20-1	CSARDLGRGGETQYF
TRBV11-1	CASSLSKGDLYSYEQYF
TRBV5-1	CASSRRTESYEQYF
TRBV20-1	CSAAEAGGGETQYF
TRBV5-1	CASSLRGDSGNTIYF
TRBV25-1	CASTAGDTIYF
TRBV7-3	CVSSATGVDTQYF
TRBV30	CAWSELAGDTGELFF
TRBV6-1	CASSSIYEQYF
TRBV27	CASNFQGYSYNEQFF
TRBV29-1	CSVDGVTGADTQYF
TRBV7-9	CASSLWSREGGRNEQFF
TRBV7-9	CASSLADRRQFF